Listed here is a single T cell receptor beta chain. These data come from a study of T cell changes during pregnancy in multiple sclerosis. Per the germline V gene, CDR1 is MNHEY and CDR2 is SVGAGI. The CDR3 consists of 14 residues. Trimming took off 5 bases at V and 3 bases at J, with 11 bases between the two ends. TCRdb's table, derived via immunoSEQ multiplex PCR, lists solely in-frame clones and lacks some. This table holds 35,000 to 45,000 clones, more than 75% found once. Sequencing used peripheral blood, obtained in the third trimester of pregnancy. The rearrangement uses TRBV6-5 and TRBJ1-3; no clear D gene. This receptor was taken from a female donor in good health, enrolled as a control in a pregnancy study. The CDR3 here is CASSRGLYGNTIYF. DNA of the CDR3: TGTGCCAGCAGTAGAGGGCTATATGGAAACACCATATATTTT.